These T cell receptor beta chains were read from a single sample in a study of molecular identifiers for immune sequencing clone quantification. MiXCR, run by TCRdb on the PCR reads, gives a single entry per CDR3 protein. The sample has 40,000 to 65,000 distinct CDR3 sequences; roughly a third are singletons. The sample consisted of naive CD8+ T cells from blood, with Jurkat cell RNA spiked in. These receptors originate from a human donor in good health. Some libraries in this study had Jurkat cell RNA spiked in. The CDR3 runs from the conserved cysteine through the conserved F or W. A D gene is named only where the DNA matches it firmly. Rows may omit the clone size; those that give it use once, few, many or a size class.

TRBJ2-3 | TRBV28 | TRBD2 | . | TGTGCCAGCAGTTTCGGACTAGCGAAGTCACATACGCAGTATTTT | CASSFGLAKSHTQYF
TRBJ2-3 | TRBV9 | . | few | TGTGCCAGCAGCGTAGTGGGCGGAATCACAGATACGCAGTATTTT | CASSVVGGITDTQYF
TRBJ1-2 | TRBV28 | . | few | TGTGCCAGCAGTTTTATTTCCTTCTACTATGGCTACACCTTC | CASSFISFYYGYTF
TRBJ2-7 | TRBV7-8 | . | many | TGTGCCAGCAGCTTAGCGCCGTCGGCCGCCTACGAGCAGTACTTC | CASSLAPSAAYEQYF
TRBJ2-1 | TRBV6-5 | . | . | TGTGCCAGCAGTTACTCACTAGCCTCGGCACGCGAGCAGTTCTTC | CASSYSLASAREQFF
TRBJ1-2 | TRBV7-9 | . | . | TGTGCCAGCAGCTTCGCGAATGGGGTAGGGGACTATGGCTACACCTTC | CASSFANGVGDYGYTF
TRBJ2-6 | TRBV7-8 | . | . | TGTGCCAGCAGCTTTGTCTCTGGGGCCACCGTCCTGACTTTC | CASSFVSGATVLTF
TRBJ1-4 | TRBV7-6 | . | once | TGTGCCAGCTGCGACCATAATGAAAAACTGTTTTTT | CASCDHNEKLFF
TRBJ2-7 | TRBV27 | . | . | TGTGCCAGCAGTCCCGGGACAAGGTACGAGCAGTACTTC | CASSPGTRYEQYF
TRBJ1-2 | TRBV10-3 | . | few | TGTGCCAGTACAGATAACTATGGCTACACCTTC | CASTDNYGYTF
TRBJ1-5 | TRBV13 | TRBD1 | . | TGTGCCAGCAGCTTAACAGGGGATAATCAGCCCCAGCATTTT | CASSLTGDNQPQHF
TRBJ2-3 | TRBV20-1 | . | many | TGCAGTGCCACAGATCGGGCCAGGGCGGAAGATACGCAGTATTTT | CSATDRARAEDTQYF
TRBJ2-3 | TRBV4-3 | . | . | TGCGCCAGCAGCCAGCTAATGGAGGCGGATACGCAGTATTTT | CASSQLMEADTQYF
TRBJ2-3 | TRBV28 | . | few | TGTGCCAGCACTCTCGGGACGGGCTTCGATACGCAGTATTTT | CASTLGTGFDTQYF
TRBJ1-1 | TRBV11-3 | . | many | TGTGCCAGCAGCTTCCTGGCAGGCACTGAAGCTTTCTTT | CASSFLAGTEAFF
TRBJ2-3 | TRBV28 | TRBD2 | . | TGTGCCAGCAGTTCCCCCGCGGGACTAGCGGGAGGCTCAGATACGCAGTATTTT | CASSSPAGLAGGSDTQYF
TRBJ2-2 | TRBV12-3/TRBV12-4 | . | few | TGTGCCAGCAGTTTAAAGGGCCCCGGCGGGGAGCTGTTTTTT | CASSLKGPGGELFF
TRBJ1-2 | TRBV11-2 | TRBD1 | many | TGTGCCAGCAGCCCAGGGACAGACTATGGCTACACCTTC | CASSPGTDYGYTF
TRBJ2-1 | TRBV19 | . | . | TGTGCCAGTAGCCCCAGTGAGCCGGGACAAGCGGCCCAGCGGCAGTTCTTC | CASSPSEPGQAAQRQFF
TRBJ1-5 | TRBV20-1 | . | once | TGCAGTCGGAGACGGTCAAATCAGCCCCAGCATTTT | CSRRRSNQPQHF
TRBJ1-1 | TRBV29-1 | . | many | TGCAGCGTTGTCCCCCCGTGGGACAAGATCACTGAAGCTTTCTTT | CSVVPPWDKITEAFF
TRBJ1-5 | TRBV4-2 | TRBD1 | . | TGTGCCTGCAGCCAAGGGACAGGGAGGGTCAATCAGCCCCAGCATTTT | CACSQGTGRVNQPQHF
TRBJ2-7 | TRBV4-3 | . | . | TGCGCCAGCAGCCCGACAGGGCAAGGGACTAATGAGCAGTCCTTC | CASSPTGQGTNEQSF
TRBJ2-5 | TRBV27 | TRBD1 | . | TGTGCCAGCAGTCCCCGGACAGGGGTAGAAAAAGAGACCCAGTACTTC | CASSPRTGVEKETQYF
TRBJ2-3 | TRBV2 | . | . | TGTGCCAGCAGTGAAGCTGGAGGAGATACGCAGTATTTT | CASSEAGGDTQYF
TRBJ2-1 | TRBV14 | TRBD1 | . | TGTGCCAGCAGCCGCCCGGACAGGGTCTACAATGAGCAGTTCTTC | CASSRPDRVYNEQFF
TRBJ2-7 | TRBV10-3 | TRBD2 | once | TGTGCCATCAGGGTGGGACTAGGCGAGCAGTACTTC | CAIRVGLGEQYF
TRBJ2-7 | TRBV12-5 | TRBD2 | many | TGTGCTAGTGGTCCCCCTCCCGGTAATAGCGGGAGGGTCCACGAGCAGTACTTC | CASGPPPGNSGRVHEQYF
TRBJ2-3 | TRBV14 | . | . | TGTGCCAGCAGCCATGGTCTCGGAGGAGATACAGATACGCAGTATTTT | CASSHGLGGDTDTQYF
TRBJ2-5 | TRBV18 | . | . | TGTGCCAGCTCACCAGGAGGGTTCCAAGAGACCCAGTACTTC | CASSPGGFQETQYF